This note documents a single TCR beta chain sequence. What it binds is not known. Through a sample-barcoded 5' primer and a J-beta primer mix, a second PCR was run for about 6 to 11 cycles. Each CDR3 protein is one row after TCRdb ran MiXCR on the 5' RACE reads. The table includes under 2 million distinct CDR3 sequences, roughly a third detected once. The data derive from a study of blood T cells in healthy people across ages. Study-wide points: Naive and antigen-experienced cells were not separated, limiting conclusive comparison. Naive T cell percentage showed a strong correlation with the diversity of TCR beta.

This CDR3 has 15 residues. V gave up 0 bases and J gave up 15 bases; unmatched junction bases: 14. Germline CDR1 is SGHAT and CDR2 is FQNNGV. The chain links TRBV11-2 to TRBJ2-1; TRBD2 matches at 7 bases. The receptor's source is a woman under 40 in good health. Sequenced: blood. The CDR3 DNA reads as TGTGCCAGCAGCTTAGATCCGCTAGCGGAGGACCGGGGGTTCTTC. Its translation is CASSLDPLAEDRGFF. Full variable domain (rest looked up from reference TRBV11-2 and TRBJ2-1): EAGVAQSPRYKIIEKRQSVAFWCNPISGHATLYWYQQILGQGPKLLIQFQNNGVVDDSQLPKDRFSAERLKGVDSTLKIQPAKLEDSAVYLCASSLDPLAEDRGFFGPGTRLTVL.